This T cell receptor beta chain was identified during a study of T-cell memory formation after mild COVID-19. As for the study in general: Largely, TCR clusters stayed within a single donor. Study-level results: Contracting CD4+ clones were located mainly in CM and EM, and CD8+ clones in EMRA. Contracting clones, day 15 to 85, had balanced CD4/CD8, and later expanders favored CD4+.

Germline lookup yields CDR1 MNHEY and CDR2 SVGAGI. CDR3 length equals 14 residues. The ends lost 6 bases at V and 5 bases at J; junction bases unmatched: 8. Researchers used 5'RACE with constant-segment primers to make TCR alpha and TCR beta cDNA libraries that carry sample barcodes and UMIs. A single record per CDR3 protein comes from TCRdb applying MiXCR to the 5' RACE reads. The sample records hundreds of thousands of distinct CDR3 sequences, 15% to 20% being singletons. This clonotype occurred a few times. Its target is unknown. The source material was PBMCs or a T cell subset sorted from them (not recorded which). V usage is TRBV6-5 and J usage is TRBJ1-2, with 8 nucleotides matching TRBD1. The sequence was obtained from a man between 18 and 35 years old who had mild COVID-19 (a few samples of this study predate the infection). Cell type and time point are not known. CDR3 protein: CASRLAGTGYGYTF. As DNA, the CDR3 is TGTGCCAGCAGGCTTGCCGGGACAGGATATGGCTACACCTTC.